These T cell receptor beta chains were read from a single sample in a study of blood T cell repertoires in COVID-19. Assay used: immunoSEQ multiplex PCR; TCRdb lists only in-frame clones, some missing. The sample has about 200,000 clones, approximately 88% seen once. The sample taken for sequencing was PBMCs or T cells enriched from blood (not recorded which). The source of these receptors is a woman aged 18 to 35 who had recovered from COVID-19. CDR3s include the opening cysteine and the closing phenylalanine or tryptophan. The order of the fields is clone size, V gene, D gene, J gene, CDR3 DNA, CDR3 protein. A D gene is named only where the DNA matches it firmly. Clone size, where shown, is once, few, many, or a class for clones that have expanded.

.	TRBV30	TRBD2	TRBJ2-3	TGTGCCCTTCCACCTAGCGGGGGACGAGATACGCAGTATTTT	CALPPSGGRDTQYF
.	TRBV24-1	TRBD1	TRBJ2-2	TGTGCCACCAGTGATCCGACAGGGTTCGTCGCCGGGGAGCTGTTTTTT	CATSDPTGFVAGELFF
.	TRBV12-5	TRBD1	TRBJ1-1	TGTGCTAGTGGCGATTCGACAGGGCCGAACACTGAAGCTTTCTTT	CASGDSTGPNTEAFF
.	TRBV2	TRBD1	TRBJ1-5	TGTGCCAGCAGTGAAGCGCCCGGGACAGCTTATAGCAATCAGCCCCAGCATTTT	CASSEAPGTAYSNQPQHF
few	TRBV5-1	.	TRBJ1-3	TGCGCCAGCAGCTTGGCGGCGGGGGTCGGAAACACCATATATTTT	CASSLAAGVGNTIYF
.	TRBV5-1	TRBD1	TRBJ1-2	TGCGCCAGCAGCCCAAAGGGACAGTGGGGCTACACCTTC	CASSPKGQWGYTF
once	TRBV7-9	.	TRBJ1-2	TGTGCCAGCAGTCTTCGCGTGGAGGCTGGCTACACCTTC	CASSLRVEAGYTF
few	TRBV30	TRBD1	TRBJ2-1	TGTGCCTGGAGTGTAGGGACAGCAGTCAATGAGCAGTTCTTC	CAWSVGTAVNEQFF
.	TRBV4-1	TRBD1	TRBJ2-5	TGCGCCAGCAGCCCCCAGGGGGAACCGTACCAAGAGACCCAGTACTTC	CASSPQGEPYQETQYF
.	TRBV4-2	.	TRBJ1-5	TGTGCCAGCAGCCGTCGAGGGGAGGGGGATCAGCCCCAGCATTTT	CASSRRGEGDQPQHF
.	TRBV5-4	.	TRBJ2-7	TGTGCCAGCAGCCGCGGGACGGGTACGAACCATGACTCCTACGAGCAGTACTTC	CASSRGTGTNHDSYEQYF
once	TRBV25-1	.	TRBJ1-1	TGTGCCAGCAGTGGTTACCGGGGGAACACTGAAGCTTTCTTT	CASSGYRGNTEAFF
.	TRBV7-2	.	TRBJ1-6	TGTGCCAGCAGCTTAGATCCAGGAAGCAATTCACCCCTCCACTTT	CASSLDPGSNSPLHF
.	TRBV11-2	TRBD1	TRBJ1-1	TGTGCCAGCAGCTTAGTCTTAGGGGACAGGGGGCGCGGTACTGAAGCTTTCTTT	CASSLVLGDRGRGTEAFF
.	TRBV5-4	TRBD2	TRBJ2-1	TGTGCCAGCAGCGGGGGACTAGCGGGGGACAATGAGCAGTTCTTC	CASSGGLAGDNEQFF
.	TRBV27	.	TRBJ1-2	TGTGCCAGCAAAATGGTACAGGGTACTGACTATGGCTACACCTTC	CASKMVQGTDYGYTF
.	TRBV5-4	TRBD1	TRBJ1-2	TGTGCCAGCGGGACAGGGGAAGGCGGCTACACCTTC	CASGTGEGGYTF
.	TRBV9	TRBD2	TRBJ2-3	TGTGCCAGCAGCGCTAGCGGGGGGAGGTCAGATACGCAGTATTTT	CASSASGGRSDTQYF
.	TRBV9	.	TRBJ2-3	TGTGCCAGCAGCGTAGACCGGGATACGCAGTATTTT	CASSVDRDTQYF
.	TRBV30	.	TRBJ1-1	TGTGCCTGGGTTCAGGGCATCACTGAAGCTTTCTTT	CAWVQGITEAFF
.	TRBV28	TRBD1	TRBJ1-2	TGTGCCAGCAACCCGTTCCCGGGACAGGGGGCGAACTATGGCTACACCTTC	CASNPFPGQGANYGYTF
.	TRBV2	.	TRBJ2-1	TGTGCCAGCAGTGAGTGGCTAGCCCCCTACAATGAGCAGTTCTTC	CASSEWLAPYNEQFF
.	TRBV30	.	TRBJ1-5	TGTGCCTGGAGTGTAACGCCAGTCCAGCCCCAGCATTTT	CAWSVTPVQPQHF
once	TRBV6-5	.	TRBJ2-1	TGTGCCAGCACAGGGTCCAATGAGCAGTTCTTC	CASTGSNEQFF
once	TRBV7-8	.	TRBJ1-4	TGTGCCAGCAGCCAAGACCAGGGAAGGCATGAAAAACTGTTTTTT	CASSQDQGRHEKLFF
.	TRBV5-1	.	TRBJ2-3	TGCGCCAGCAGCTTGTCCTGGGGGGTTTTTGGCTCAGATACGCAGTATTTT	CASSLSWGVFGSDTQYF
.	TRBV25-1	TRBD1	TRBJ1-2	TGTGCCAGCAGTCCGCCCGGGACAGGGGTCTATGGCTACACCTTC	CASSPPGTGVYGYTF
.	TRBV11-2	TRBD1	TRBJ2-3	TGTGCCAGCAGCTTAGGACAGGGGCCCGTTAATACGCAGTATTTT	CASSLGQGPVNTQYF
once	TRBV20-1	TRBD2	TRBJ2-3	TGCAGTGCTAGTCCGGGCCACGAAACTAGCGGGGCTACAGATACGCAGTATTTT	CSASPGHETSGATDTQYF
.	TRBV12-5	.	TRBJ2-5	TGTGCTAGTGGTTTGGTACTTCAATCGGGCGGAGGGACCCAGTACTTC	CASGLVLQSGGGTQYF
.	TRBV7-7	TRBD1	TRBJ1-2	TGTGCCAGCAGCTTCGGGACAGACCCCCCCTACACCTTC	CASSFGTDPPYTF
.	TRBV24-1	TRBD1	TRBJ1-4	TGTGCCACCAGTGATTCCCCGGGGACAGGGGGGGTCAATGAAAAACTGTTTTTT	CATSDSPGTGGVNEKLFF
.	TRBV15	.	TRBJ1-1	TGTGCCACCAGCAGCCGGAGGGGCACTGAAGCTTTCTTT	CATSSRRGTEAFF
.	TRBV6-1	TRBD1	TRBJ1-6	TGTGCCAGCAGAGAACCTAGGACAGGGGGCAGGGGGAATTCACCCCTCCACTTT	CASREPRTGGRGNSPLHF
few	TRBV15	.	TRBJ1-4	TGTGCCACCAGCAAACAGGGTACGATTGAAAAACTGTTTTTT	CATSKQGTIEKLFF
.	TRBV5-6	TRBD1	TRBJ2-7	TGTGCCAGCAGCTTTGGGACAGTCTACGAGCAGTACTTC	CASSFGTVYEQYF
.	TRBV9	TRBD2	TRBJ2-7	TGTGCCAGCAGCCCCGGGGGGGGGCCCTACGAGCAGTACTTC	CASSPGGGPYEQYF
.	TRBV27	.	TRBJ2-3	TGTGCCAGCAGTTTAAATACAGGGCGCGGAGAGTATTTT	CASSLNTGRGEYF
.	TRBV3-1/TRBV3-2	TRBD1	TRBJ1-5	TGTGCCAGCAGCGGCGCAGGGGGCCGGCAGCCCCAGCATTTT	CASSGAGGRQPQHF
.	TRBV4-2	.	TRBJ2-7	TGTGCCAGCAGCCACACGGACTCAACGGAGCAGTACTTC	CASSHTDSTEQYF
.	TRBV9	TRBD2	TRBJ2-1	TGTGCCAGCAGCGTAGGAGGGACTACCAACAATGAGCAGTTCTTC	CASSVGGTTNNEQFF
.	TRBV12-5	.	TRBJ1-2	TGTGCTAGTGTCCCCTCTAGGCAGGGATTACAATACAACTATGGCTACACCTTC	CASVPSRQGLQYNYGYTF
.	TRBV11-2	.	TRBJ2-3	TGTGCCAGCAGCTTAGAGGTCTTGCTAGCAGCAGATACGCAGTATTTT	CASSLEVLLAADTQYF
.	TRBV2	.	TRBJ1-6	TGTGCCAGCGGGACAATAAATTCACCCCTCCACTTT	CASGTINSPLHF